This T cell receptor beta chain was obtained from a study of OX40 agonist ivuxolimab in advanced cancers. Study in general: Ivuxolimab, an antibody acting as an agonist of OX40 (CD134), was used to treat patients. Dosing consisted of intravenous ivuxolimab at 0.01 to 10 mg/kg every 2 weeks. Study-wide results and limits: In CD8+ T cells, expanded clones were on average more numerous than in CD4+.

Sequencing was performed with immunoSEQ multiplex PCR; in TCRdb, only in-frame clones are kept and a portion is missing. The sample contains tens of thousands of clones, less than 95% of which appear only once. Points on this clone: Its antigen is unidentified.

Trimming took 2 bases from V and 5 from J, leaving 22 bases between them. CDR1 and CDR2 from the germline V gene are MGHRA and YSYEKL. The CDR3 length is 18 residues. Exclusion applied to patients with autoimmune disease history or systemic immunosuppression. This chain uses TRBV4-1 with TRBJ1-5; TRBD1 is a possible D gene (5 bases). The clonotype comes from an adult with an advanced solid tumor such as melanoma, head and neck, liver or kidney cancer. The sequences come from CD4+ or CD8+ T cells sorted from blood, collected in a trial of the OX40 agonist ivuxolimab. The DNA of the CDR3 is TGCGCCAGCAGCCAACTCTACAGGAGAAGAAAGGAAGATCAGCCCCAGCATTTT. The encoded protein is CASSQLYRRRKEDQPQHF.